These T cell receptor beta chains were read from a single sample in a study of CD8+ T cells in alopecia areata. Only in-frame clones appear in the TCRdb table, and some are missing; sequencing was by immunoSEQ multiplex PCR. Here the sample spans about 110,000 clones, approximately 59% being singletons. Sequenced input: CD8+ T cells sorted from blood. The receptors derive from a human donor in good health. Both conserved end residues are part of each CDR3. D genes are given only for firm matches. Only part of the rows carry a size: once, few, many, or a class if the clone is expanded.

>.|TRBV29-1|.|TRBJ2-2
CSVVPPHTGELFF
TGCAGCGTAGTACCACCTCACACCGGGGAGCTGTTTTTT
>.|TRBV7-2|.|TRBJ2-7
CASSFNYEQYF
TGTGCCAGCAGCTTTAACTACGAGCAGTACTTC
>once|TRBV4-2|.|TRBJ1-4
CASSQERANEKLFF
TGTGCCAGCAGCCAAGAAAGGGCTAATGAAAAACTGTTTTTT
>.|TRBV2|.|TRBJ1-5
CASSGVDNQPQHF
TGTGCCAGCAGTGGGGTGGACAATCAGCCCCAGCATTTT
>.|TRBV6-5|TRBD2|TRBJ2-2
CASRTSGATGELFF
TGTGCCAGTAGGACTAGCGGGGCCACCGGGGAGCTGTTTTTT
>few|TRBV25-1|TRBD1|TRBJ2-3
CASSGQGRSTDTQYF
TGTGCCAGCAGTGGACAGGGTAGGAGCACAGATACGCAGTATTTT
>.|TRBV9|TRBD1|TRBJ1-1
CASSVGQGAPAFF
TGTGCCAGCAGCGTAGGCCAGGGGGCGCCTGCTTTCTTT
>.|TRBV11-2|TRBD1|TRBJ2-7
CASSLGQGDPYEQYF
TGTGCCAGCAGCTTAGGACAGGGGGACCCCTACGAGCAGTACTTC
>.|TRBV4-1|.|TRBJ2-5
CASSLGYEETQYF
TGCGCCAGCAGTCTCGGGTATGAAGAGACCCAGTACTTC
>.|TRBV20-1|TRBD1|TRBJ2-7
CSAIKGQKQYF
TGCAGTGCTATTAAGGGACAGAAGCAGTACTTC
>once|TRBV9|.|TRBJ1-1
CASSLGGGTEAFF
TGTGCCAGCAGCCTCGGGGGGGGCACTGAAGCTTTCTTT
>once|TRBV23-1|.|TRBJ2-1
CASSSWDTCSYNEQFF
TGCGCCAGCAGTTCCTGGGACACTTGCTCCTACAATGAGCAGTTCTTC
>.|TRBV5-6|TRBD1|TRBJ2-7
CASSLTGAYEQYF
TGTGCCAGCAGCTTGACAGGGGCCTACGAGCAGTACTTC
>.|TRBV6-6|TRBD1|TRBJ2-5
CASSFNRGDQETQYF
TGTGCCAGCAGTTTCAACAGGGGGGACCAAGAGACCCAGTACTTC
>.|TRBV4-1|.|TRBJ1-2
CASSQDRRGADYGYTF
TGCGCCAGCAGCCAAGACAGGCGGGGGGCGGACTATGGCTACACCTTC
>.|TRBV5-4|.|TRBJ2-7
CASSSSAGSYEQYF
TGTGCCAGCAGCTCTTCAGCAGGCTCCTACGAGCAGTACTTC
>.|TRBV29-1|.|TRBJ1-1
CSVEDKTEAFF
TGCAGCGTTGAAGACAAGACTGAAGCTTTCTTT
>.|TRBV7-6|.|TRBJ2-5
CASSLVRGPPGETQYF
TGTGCCAGCAGCTTAGTGCGGGGCCCTCCGGGCGAGACCCAGTACTTC
>few|TRBV4-1|.|TRBJ1-2
CASSQDRRTDPCNYGYTF
TGCGCCAGCAGCCAAGATAGAAGGACGGACCCGTGTAACTATGGCTACACCTTC
>.|TRBV7-6|.|TRBJ2-7
CATSKRRFYEQYF
TGTGCCACATCAAAGAGGAGGTTCTACGAGCAGTACTTC
>.|TRBV7-2|.|TRBJ2-5
CASSLAPAAQETQYF
TGTGCCAGCAGCTTAGCGCCAGCGGCGCAGGAGACCCAGTACTTC
>.|TRBV7-9|.|TRBJ2-7
CASSAGQYEQYF
TGTGCCAGCAGCGCGGGACAGTACGAGCAGTACTTC
>.|TRBV2|.|TRBJ2-4
CASSGIGPTQNIQYF
TGTGCCAGCAGTGGAATTGGGCCAACTCAAAACATTCAGTACTTC
>.|TRBV9|TRBD2|TRBJ2-1
CASSVVSGGAHEQFF
TGTGCCAGCAGCGTAGTCAGCGGGGGGGCACATGAGCAGTTCTTC
>.|TRBV13|.|TRBJ2-4
CASSHTGPKDRHIQYF
TGTGCCAGCAGCCACACCGGGCCCAAAGATAGGCACATTCAGTACTTC
>.|TRBV13|.|TRBJ2-5
CASSLVGAGQPQETQYF
TGTGCCAGCAGCTTAGTCGGGGCGGGGCAGCCCCAAGAGACCCAGTACTTC
>.|TRBV28|.|TRBJ1-5
CATRGLHFGDQPQHF
TGTGCCACCCGGGGACTTCACTTTGGGGATCAGCCCCAGCATTTT
>once|TRBV9|.|TRBJ1-6
CASSPWTAHGSPLHF
TGTGCCAGCAGCCCATGGACAGCCCATGGTTCACCCCTCCACTTT
>.|TRBV5-6|.|TRBJ1-1
CASSWGLNTEAFF
TGTGCCAGCAGCTGGGGATTGAACACTGAAGCTTTCTTT
>.|TRBV6-5|.|TRBJ1-1
CASTSLGGTEAFF
TGTGCCAGCACGAGTCTCGGGGGCACTGAAGCTTTCTTT